This T cell receptor (beta chain) was documented in a study of blood T cell repertoires in COVID-19. In the original workflow: Estimation of nucleated cell counts was performed using reference gene primer amplification. Assay used: immunoSEQ multiplex PCR; TCRdb lists only in-frame clones, some missing. V and J calls and clone size follow that table, whereas D and trimming were derived from the DNA. Counted here are 96,000 or so clones, around nine tenths occurring once; the ten biggest clones make up approximately 2.9%. Trimming removed 4 bases at V and 0 bases at J, with 13 bases between. Germline CDR1 reads GTSNPN; CDR2 reads SVGIG (reference sequence). This CDR3 has 16 residues.

This sequence joins TRBV30 and TRBJ1-6, with a weak D call TRBD1 (5 bases). Sequenced sample: peripheral blood. The clonotype was recovered from a woman over 75 with acute or convalescent COVID-19. Here the CDR3 DNA reads TGTGCCTGGAAACAGGTTTTTGGCTCCTATAATTCACCCCTCCACTTT. Protein product: CAWKQVFGSYNSPLHF.